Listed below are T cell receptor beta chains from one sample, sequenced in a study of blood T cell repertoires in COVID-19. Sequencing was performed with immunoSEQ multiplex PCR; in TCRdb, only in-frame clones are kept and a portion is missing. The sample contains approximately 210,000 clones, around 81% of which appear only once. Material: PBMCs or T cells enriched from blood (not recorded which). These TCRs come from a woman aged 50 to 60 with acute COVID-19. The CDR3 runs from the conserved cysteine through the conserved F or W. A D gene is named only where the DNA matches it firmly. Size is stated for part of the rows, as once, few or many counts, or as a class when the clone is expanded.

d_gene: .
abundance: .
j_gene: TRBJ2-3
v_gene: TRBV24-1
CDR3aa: CATSQSDTQYF
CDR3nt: TGTGCCACCAGTCAATCCGATACGCAGTATTTT

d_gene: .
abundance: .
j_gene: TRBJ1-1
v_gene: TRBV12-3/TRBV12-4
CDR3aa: CASSFSATPGIF
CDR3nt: TGTGCCAGCAGTTTCTCGGCCACTCCGGGGATCTTT

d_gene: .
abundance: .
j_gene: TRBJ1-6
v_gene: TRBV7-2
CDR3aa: CASSLARPGPGLALHF
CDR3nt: TGTGCCAGCAGCTTAGCGCGGCCGGGACCCGGACTAGCCCTCCACTTT

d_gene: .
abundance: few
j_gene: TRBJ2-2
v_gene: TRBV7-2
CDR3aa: CASRPGQTGELFF
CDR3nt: TGTGCCAGCCGACCGGGACAAACCGGGGAGCTGTTTTTT

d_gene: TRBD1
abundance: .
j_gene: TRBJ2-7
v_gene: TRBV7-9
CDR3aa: CASSETGDEQYF
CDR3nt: TGTGCCAGCAGCGAAACAGGGGACGAGCAGTACTTC

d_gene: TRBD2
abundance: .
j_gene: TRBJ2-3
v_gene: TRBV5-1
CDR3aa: CASSAGTTSASTDTQYF
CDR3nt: TGCGCCAGCAGCGCAGGTACGACTAGCGCGAGCACAGATACGCAGTATTTT

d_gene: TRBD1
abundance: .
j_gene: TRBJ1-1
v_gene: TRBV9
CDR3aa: CASSVVGQGVTEAFF
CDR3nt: TGTGCCAGCAGCGTAGTAGGACAGGGAGTGACTGAAGCTTTCTTT

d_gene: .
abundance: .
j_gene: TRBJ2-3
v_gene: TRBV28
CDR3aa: CASSSTPDTQYF
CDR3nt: TGTGCCAGCAGTTCTACCCCCGATACGCAGTATTTT

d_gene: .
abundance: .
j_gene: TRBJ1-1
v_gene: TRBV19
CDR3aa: CASTGRGFSPEAFF
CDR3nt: TGTGCCAGTACAGGAAGGGGCTTTTCCCCAGAAGCTTTCTTT

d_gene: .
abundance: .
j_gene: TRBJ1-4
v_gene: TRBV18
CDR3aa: CASSLTPLAATNEKLFF
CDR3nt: TGTGCCAGCTCACTCACACCCTTAGCGGCAACTAATGAAAAACTGTTTTTT

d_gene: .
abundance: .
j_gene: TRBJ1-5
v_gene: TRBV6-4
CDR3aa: CASSDVRSNQPQHF
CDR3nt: TGTGCCAGCAGTGACGTACGGAGCAATCAGCCCCAGCATTTT

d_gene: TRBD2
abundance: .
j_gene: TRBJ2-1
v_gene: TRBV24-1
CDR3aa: CATSDAGLAGGRIYNEQFF
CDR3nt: TGTGCCACCAGTGATGCGGGACTAGCGGGAGGGCGAATTTACAATGAGCAGTTCTTC

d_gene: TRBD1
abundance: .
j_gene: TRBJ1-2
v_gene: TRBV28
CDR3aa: CASSPGGTWGYGYTF
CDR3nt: TGTGCCAGCAGTCCAGGGGGCACTTGGGGCTATGGCTACACCTTC

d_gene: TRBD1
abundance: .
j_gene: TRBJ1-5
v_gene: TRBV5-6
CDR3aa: CASSPDRVQNSNQPQHF
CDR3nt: TGTGCCAGCAGCCCGGACAGGGTACAGAATAGCAATCAGCCCCAGCATTTT

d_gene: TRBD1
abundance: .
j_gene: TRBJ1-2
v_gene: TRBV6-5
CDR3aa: CASSWGQGYGYTF
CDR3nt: TGTGCCAGCAGTTGGGGACAGGGCTATGGCTACACCTTC

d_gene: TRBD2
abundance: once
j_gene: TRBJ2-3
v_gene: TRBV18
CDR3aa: CASSPLLAGGRRSADTQYF
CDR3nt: TGTGCCAGCTCACCACTTCTAGCGGGAGGCCGTAGGTCGGCAGATACGCAGTATTTT

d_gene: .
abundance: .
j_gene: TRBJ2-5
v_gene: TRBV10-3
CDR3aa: CAISAQVQETQYF
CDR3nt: TGTGCCATCAGTGCCCAGGTACAAGAGACCCAGTACTTC

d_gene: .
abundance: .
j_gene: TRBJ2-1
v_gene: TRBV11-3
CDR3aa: CASSVTGSTEQFF
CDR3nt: TGTGCCAGCAGCGTTACAGGGTCAACCGAGCAGTTCTTC

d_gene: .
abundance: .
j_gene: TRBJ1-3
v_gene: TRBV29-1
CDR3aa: CSVEGGLGPGNTIYF
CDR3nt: TGCAGCGTTGAAGGCGGTTTGGGGCCGGGAAACACCATATATTTT

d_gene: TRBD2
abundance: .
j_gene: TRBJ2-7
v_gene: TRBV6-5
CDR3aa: CASRVGLATSYEQYF
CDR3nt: TGTGCCAGCAGGGTCGGACTAGCGACCTCCTACGAGCAGTACTTC

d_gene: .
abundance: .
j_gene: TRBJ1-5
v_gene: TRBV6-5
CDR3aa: CASTLRVNQPQHF
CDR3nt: TGTGCCAGCACCCTCAGGGTAAATCAGCCCCAGCATTTT

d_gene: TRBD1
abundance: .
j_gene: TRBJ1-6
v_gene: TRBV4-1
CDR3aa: CASSLTLDRGYNSPLHF
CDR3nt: TGCGCCAGCAGCCTCACCCTAGACAGGGGGTATAATTCACCCCTCCACTTT

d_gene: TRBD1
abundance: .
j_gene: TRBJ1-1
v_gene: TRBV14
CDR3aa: CASSRRDRADTEAFF
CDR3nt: TGTGCCAGCAGCCGTAGGGACAGGGCCGACACTGAAGCTTTCTTT

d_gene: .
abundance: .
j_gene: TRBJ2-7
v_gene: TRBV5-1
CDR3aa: CASSASGTYEQYF
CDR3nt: TGCGCCAGCAGCGCATCCGGGACCTACGAGCAGTACTTC

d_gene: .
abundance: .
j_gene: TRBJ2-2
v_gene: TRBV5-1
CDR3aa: CASGPTSGTSTGELFF
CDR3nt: TGCGCCAGCGGCCCCACGTCCGGGACATCTACCGGGGAGCTGTTTTTT

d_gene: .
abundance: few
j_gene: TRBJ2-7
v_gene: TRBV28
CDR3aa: CASSLRGGTYEQYF
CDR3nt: TGTGCCAGCAGTTTGAGGGGGGGAACCTACGAGCAGTACTTC

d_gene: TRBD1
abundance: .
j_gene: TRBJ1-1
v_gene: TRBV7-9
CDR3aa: CASSYGTGAGVNTEAFF
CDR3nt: TGTGCCAGCAGTTATGGGACAGGGGCTGGGGTGAACACTGAAGCTTTCTTT

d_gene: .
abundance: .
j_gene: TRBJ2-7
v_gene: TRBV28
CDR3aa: CASSLRGAGGYEQYF
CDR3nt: TGTGCCAGCAGTTTACGGGGGGCCGGAGGATACGAGCAGTACTTC

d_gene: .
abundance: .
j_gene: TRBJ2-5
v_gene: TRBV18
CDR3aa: CASSPTSGRGKETQYF
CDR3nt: TGTGCCAGCTCACCCACGTCGGGCAGGGGAAAAGAGACCCAGTACTTC

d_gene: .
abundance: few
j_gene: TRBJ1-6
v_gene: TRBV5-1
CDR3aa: CASSLTGTQTSPLHF
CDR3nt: TGCGCCAGCAGCTTAACCGGGACACAAACTTCACCCCTCCACTTT

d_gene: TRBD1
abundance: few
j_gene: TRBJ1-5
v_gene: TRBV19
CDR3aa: CASRKDRGNQPQHF
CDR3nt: TGTGCCAGTAGAAAAGACAGGGGTAATCAGCCCCAGCATTTT

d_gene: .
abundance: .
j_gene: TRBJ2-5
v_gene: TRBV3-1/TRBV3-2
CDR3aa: CASSHDSQETQYF
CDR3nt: TGTGCCAGCAGCCATGACTCCCAAGAGACCCAGTACTTC

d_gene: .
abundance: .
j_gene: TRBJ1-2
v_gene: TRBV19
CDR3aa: CASSPGPGYGYTF
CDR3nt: TGTGCCAGTAGTCCAGGACCGGGGTATGGCTACACCTTC

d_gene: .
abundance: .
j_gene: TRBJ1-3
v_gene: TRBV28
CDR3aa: CASSSAGVGNTIYF
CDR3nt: TGTGCCAGCAGTTCTGCAGGGGTTGGAAACACCATATATTTT

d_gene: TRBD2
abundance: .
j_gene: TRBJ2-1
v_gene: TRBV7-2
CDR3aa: CASSRARVAGNNEQFF
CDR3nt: TGTGCCAGCAGCCGCGCCAGGGTAGCGGGAAACAATGAGCAGTTCTTC

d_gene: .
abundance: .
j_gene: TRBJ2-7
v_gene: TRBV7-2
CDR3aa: CASSTGGSSYEQYF
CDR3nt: TGTGCCAGCAGCACTGGAGGATCCTCCTACGAGCAGTACTTC

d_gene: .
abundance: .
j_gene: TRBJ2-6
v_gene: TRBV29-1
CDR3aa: CSVDGSGANVLTF
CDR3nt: TGCAGCGTTGACGGCTCTGGGGCCAACGTCCTGACTTTC

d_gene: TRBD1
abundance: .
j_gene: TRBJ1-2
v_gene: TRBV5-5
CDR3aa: CASSFVGTGGGYTF
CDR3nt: TGTGCCAGCAGCTTCGTCGGGACAGGGGGAGGCTACACCTTC

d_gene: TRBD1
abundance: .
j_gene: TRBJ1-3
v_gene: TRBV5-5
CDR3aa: CASSFIPGQGRGFSGNTIYF
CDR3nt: TGTGCCAGCAGCTTTATCCCGGGACAGGGAAGGGGGTTCTCTGGAAACACCATATATTTT

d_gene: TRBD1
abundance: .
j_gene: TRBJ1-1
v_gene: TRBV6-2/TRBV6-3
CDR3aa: CASSYPGQGGEAFF
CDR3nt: TGTGCCAGCAGTTACCCGGGACAGGGGGGTGAAGCTTTCTTT

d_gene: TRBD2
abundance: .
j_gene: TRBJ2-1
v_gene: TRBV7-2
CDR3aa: CASSVLAGSSYNEQFF
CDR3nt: TGTGCCAGCAGCGTTCTAGCGGGGAGCTCCTACAATGAGCAGTTCTTC

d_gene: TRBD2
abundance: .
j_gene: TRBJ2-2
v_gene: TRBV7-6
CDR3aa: CASSLGSSGVNTGELFF
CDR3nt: TGTGCCAGCAGCTTAGGCTCTAGCGGGGTAAACACCGGGGAGCTGTTTTTT

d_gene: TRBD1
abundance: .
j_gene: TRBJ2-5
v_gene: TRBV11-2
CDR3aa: CASSFLGQGSETQYF
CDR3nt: TGTGCCAGCAGCTTCCTAGGACAGGGATCAGAGACCCAGTACTTC

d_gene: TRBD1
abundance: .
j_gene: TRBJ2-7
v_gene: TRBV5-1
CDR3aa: CASSLPGTGFNEQYF
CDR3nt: TGCGCCAGCAGCTTGCCCGGGACAGGGTTTAACGAGCAGTACTTC

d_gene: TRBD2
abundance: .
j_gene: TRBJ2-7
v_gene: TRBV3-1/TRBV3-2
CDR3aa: CASSQGKAGGPREQYF
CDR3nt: TGTGCCAGCAGCCAAGGAAAGGCGGGAGGGCCGAGGGAGCAGTACTTC

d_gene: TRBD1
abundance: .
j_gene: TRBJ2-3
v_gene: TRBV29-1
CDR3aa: CSVEESGQGLADTQYF
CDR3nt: TGCAGCGTTGAAGAGTCGGGACAGGGCCTTGCAGATACGCAGTATTTT